Each of the 26 T cell receptor beta chains below was sequenced from the same sample in a study of cytomegalovirus exposure and HLA in healthy donors. This PCR relied on a set of 60 Vbeta primers and 13 Jbeta primers. This table comes from immunoSEQ multiplex PCR, and its TCRdb copy is limited to in-frame clones, with some not included. This table holds about 140,000 clones, over 50% found once. Sequenced sample: PBMCs. These receptor sequences come from a human donor in good health.

This clone was found a few times. The CDR3 sequence is CASRETMNYGYTF. CDR3 nucleotides: TGCGCCAGCAGAGAGACAATGAACTATGGCTACACCTTC. This chain connects TRBV5-1 to TRBJ1-2; the D is unclear. The ends were cut back, 5 bases at V and 2 bases at J, with 10 bases in the middle. The CDR3 loop spans 13 amino acids. Germline lookup yields CDR1 SGHRS and CDR2 YFSETQ.

This clone was detected only once. The rearrangement links TRBV11-1 to TRBJ1-6; D is possibly TRBD1 (6 bases). The CDR3 totals 13 residues. Trimming stripped 3 bases from V and 15 bases from J, with 15 bases between. The germline V gene has CDR1 SGHAT and CDR2 FQDESV (reference sequence). CDR3 sequence: CASSLGAADHLHF. The CDR3 DNA follows: TGTGCCAGCAGCTTGGGGGCCGCGGACCACCTCCACTTT.

The rearrangement joins TRBV9 to TRBJ2-1; tentative D call: TRBD1 (6 bases). V shed 1 base and J shed 7 bases, with 15 bases lying between them. The CDR3 runs 15 residues. The germline V gene has CDR1 SGDLS and CDR2 YYNGEE. The CDR3 DNA is TGTGCCAGCAGCGTACTACAGGGAGTTTCTAATGAGCAGTTCTTC. Translating gives CASSVLQGVSNEQFF.

The V call is TRBV5-1, the J call TRBJ2-7, with 12 bases matching TRBD2. J gave up 0 bases and V 4 bases, and 8 bases lay outside the gene matches. Germline CDR1 and CDR2: SGHRS and YFSETQ. The CDR3 length is 17 residues. The CDR3 sequence is CASSKGTSGLVSYEQYF. The CDR3 nucleotides are TGCGCCAGCAGCAAAGGGACTAGCGGGCTCGTCTCCTACGAGCAGTACTTC.

The chain joins TRBV28 to TRBJ1-3, with a tentative D call TRBD1 (6 bases). Per the germline V gene, CDR1 is MDHEN and CDR2 is SYDVKM. The CDR3 spans 13 residues. Trimming stripped 7 bases from V and 3 bases from J, with 10 bases between. This chain's CDR3 is CASTQGNGNTIYF. The DNA of the CDR3 is TGTGCCAGCACCCAGGGGAATGGAAACACCATATATTTT.

The chain employs TRBV5-1 and TRBJ2-1; 8 nucleotides agree with TRBD2. Germline values: CDR1 SGHRS, CDR2 YFSETQ. The trim removed 7 bases at V and 3 bases at J, leaving 12 bases unmatched. The CDR3 extends over 16 amino acids. The CDR3 loop reads CASCKMGLAGYNEQFF. The CDR3, as DNA: TGCGCCAGCTGCAAAATGGGGCTAGCGGGCTACAATGAGCAGTTCTTC. The variable domain in full, with the rest retrieved from reference TRBV5-1 and TRBJ2-1, is KAGVTQTPRYLIKTRGQQVTLSCSPISGHRSVSWYQQTPGQGLQFLFEYFSETQRNKGNFPGRFSGRQFSNSRSEMNVSTLELGDSALYLCASCKMGLAGYNEQFFGPGTRLTVL.

This chain connects TRBV2 to TRBJ2-7, with 8 positions matching TRBD2. The germline V gene encodes CDR1 SNHLY and CDR2 FYNNEI. V lost 2 bases to trimming and J lost 7 bases; unmatched junction nucleotides: 13. The CDR3 has 16 residues. This CDR3 is CASSERGTGGPEEQYF. The CDR3 DNA follows: TGTGCCAGCAGTGAAAGGGGTACGGGAGGGCCGGAAGAGCAGTACTTC. Filled out from reference TRBV2 and TRBJ2-7, the complete variable domain reads EPEVTQTPSHQVTQMGQEVILRCVPISNHLYFYWYRQILGQKVEFLVSFYNNEISEKSEIFDDQFSVERPDGSNFTLKIRSTKLEDSAMYFCASSERGTGGPEEQYFGPGTRLTVT.

V usage is TRBV11-3 and J usage is TRBJ2-1; perhaps TRBD2 as D (5 bases). Germline CDR1 reads SGHNT; CDR2 reads YENEEA. Trimming left V 6 bases short and J 2 bases short, with 8 bases between. There are 13 residues in the CDR3. The DNA of the CDR3 is TGTGCCAGCAGTCCGACTACCTACAATGAGCAGTTCTTC. Amino acid sequence: CASSPTTYNEQFF.

This chain connects TRBV6-5 to TRBJ1-4, with no clear D. The CDR3 is 15 amino acids. V lost 6 bases and J lost 6, with 17 bases in between. Germline CDR1 MNHEY, CDR2 SVGAGI. The CDR3 DNA reads as TGTGCCAGCAGGCAGCAAGGGAGTCGGGATGAAAAACTGTTTTTT. This codes for CASRQQGSRDEKLFF.

This clone came up a few times. Distinct nucleotide sequences in the sample also encode this CDR3. The genes are TRBV18 and TRBJ2-7; TRBD1 is a possible D gene (6 bases). The CDR3 contains 15 residues. The V gene lost 3 bases and the J gene lost 0 bases, with 12 bases spanning the gap. CDR1 is KGHSH and CDR2 is LQKENI in the germline V gene. The CDR3 bases are TGTGCCAGCTCACCCTACAGGGACGTCTCCTACGAGCAGTACTTC. Its protein product is CASSPYRDVSYEQYF.

This clone was seen only a few times. The chain uses TRBV6-1 and TRBJ2-1, with TRBD2 identical over 10 bases. The CDR3 is made up of 16 amino acids. CDR1 MNHNS and CDR2 SASEGT come from the germline V gene. Losses at the gene ends were 2 bases for V and 4 bases for J; bases not matched to a gene: 5. The CDR3 region is CASSEFTSGTYNEQFF. The CDR3 DNA follows: TGTGCCAGCAGTGAATTTACTAGCGGGACGTACAATGAGCAGTTCTTC.

This sequence joins TRBV18 and TRBJ1-2; 9 nucleotides match TRBD1. The length of the CDR3 is 16 residues. From germline, CDR1 is KGHSH and CDR2 LQKENI. The junction had 6 bases not matched to a gene; V was cut back by 1 base and J by 3 bases. The CDR3 DNA is TGTGCCAGCTCACCACGCCCGGGACAGGGAGACTATGGCTACACCTTC. Its protein product is CASSPRPGQGDYGYTF. Using reference TRBV18 and TRBJ1-2 for the parts outside the CDR3, the full variable domain is NAGVMQNPRHLVRRRGQEARLRCSPMKGHSHVYWYRQLPEEGLKFMVYLQKENIIDESGMPKERFSAEFPKEGPSILRIQQVVRGDSAAYFCASSPRPGQGDYGYTFGSGTRLTVV.

The CDR3 DNA sequence: TGTGCCAGCAGTGAGCCGGGGACTTTGGAGACCCAGTACTTC. Amino acids: CASSEPGTLETQYF. The V call is TRBV6-5, the J call TRBJ2-5, with a tentative D call TRBD2 (6 bases). V dropped 5 bases and J dropped 5 bases, with 15 bases sitting between them. The CDR3 runs to 14 residues. Germline assignment: CDR1 MNHEY and CDR2 SVGAGI.

The chain has TRBV5-1 and TRBJ2-6; tentatively, D is TRBD2 (6 bases). This CDR3 region has 16 residues. Germline loops: CDR1 SGHRS, CDR2 YFSETQ. V gave up 1 base and J gave up 4 bases, with 12 bases separating them. CDR3 amino acids: CASSLSGAGGANVLTF. In DNA, the CDR3 is TGCGCCAGCAGCTTGTCCGGGGCGGGGGGGGCCAACGTCCTGACTTTC.

The chain carries TRBV28 and TRBJ1-5, with no clear D. The CDR3 is 15 amino acids. V was shortened by 1 base and J by 2 bases, with 9 bases between the two germline ends. CDR1 is MDHEN, CDR2 SYDVKM, per germline. The CDR3 spells CASSLYPQGNQPQHF. CDR3 DNA: TGTGCCAGCAGTTTATACCCTCAGGGCAATCAGCCCCAGCATTTT.

The genes are TRBV29-1 and TRBJ1-1, with a weak D call TRBD1 (6 bases). The CDR3 totals 13 residues. From germline, CDR1 is SQVTM and CDR2 ANQGSEA. V lost 7 bases, J lost 5 bases, and 17 bases lay in between. CDR3: CSAETGDGTEAFF. CDR3 nucleotide sequence: TGCAGCGCCGAGACAGGCGACGGGACTGAAGCTTTCTTT.

The chain has TRBV7-9 and TRBJ1-2; D remains ambiguous. This CDR3 contains 13 residues. V lost 5 bases and J 5 bases, leaving 12 bases between the germline ends. Per germline, CDR1 SEHNR and CDR2 FQNEAQ (reference sequence). The CDR3 is CASSAGSPYGYTF. CDR3 nucleotides: TGTGCCAGCAGCGCCGGGTCTCCTTATGGCTACACCTTC.

The chain combines TRBV5-1 with TRBJ2-7; D perhaps matches TRBD2 (5 bases). The V gene lost 4 bases and the J gene lost 3 bases, with 26 bases spanning the gap. The CDR3 consists of 18 residues. Germline-derived CDR1 and CDR2 are SGHRS and YFSETQ. The CDR3 bases are TGCGCCAGCAGCCCGGGTGAAGCGGCAAGTGGGTCGGTCTACGAGCAGTACTTC. As protein: CASSPGEAASGSVYEQYF. Filled out from reference TRBV5-1 and TRBJ2-7, the complete variable domain reads KAGVTQTPRYLIKTRGQQVTLSCSPISGHRSVSWYQQTPGQGLQFLFEYFSETQRNKGNFPGRFSGRQFSNSRSEMNVSTLELGDSALYLCASSPGEAASGSVYEQYFGPGTRLTVT.

This clone was found a few times. The chain has TRBV15 and TRBJ2-7; perhaps TRBD2 as D (5 bases). The CDR3 has 15 residues. The germline CDR1 and CDR2 sequences are LNHNV and YYDKDF (reference sequence). The germline V and J ends were trimmed by 0 bases and 3 bases, with 12 bases remaining between them. The CDR3 spells CATSRDEGLFYEQYF. The CDR3 nucleotides read TGTGCCACCAGCAGAGATGAAGGACTTTTCTACGAGCAGTACTTC.

The chain couples TRBV10-2 to TRBJ1-5, with D possibly being TRBD1 (5 bases). Germline V gene sequence: CDR1 WSHSY, CDR2 SAAADI. The length of the CDR3 is 15 residues. The V end was cut by 8 bases, the J end by 0 bases, with 14 bases between. CDR3 coding DNA: TGCGCCAGCCGATCGGGGGAAAATAGCAATCAGCCCCAGCATTTT. Encoded protein: CASRSGENSNQPQHF.

This clone occurred a few times. The chain recombines TRBV7-9 with TRBJ2-3; TRBD2 matches at 9 bases. This CDR3 contains 15 residues. V gave up 5 bases and J gave up 4 bases; unmatched junction bases: 7. Germline lookup yields CDR1 SEHNR and CDR2 FQNEAQ (reference sequence). The CDR3 DNA reads TGTGCCAGCAGCGCTGGACTAGCGCCCCCAGATACGCAGTATTTT. As protein: CASSAGLAPPDTQYF.

In its sample, this clone was seen once. The chain employs TRBV5-1 and TRBJ1-2; D is unclear. Germline loops: CDR1 SGHRS, CDR2 YFSETQ. The germline V and J ends were trimmed by 4 bases and 0 bases, with 16 bases remaining between them. The CDR3 spans 16 residues. The CDR3 nucleotides read TGCGCCAGCAGCACCCCGGACGGAGGTTCTAACTATGGCTACACCTTC. It specifies CASSTPDGGSNYGYTF.

The chain combines TRBV19 with TRBJ1-1; D unresolved. Trimming pared 5 bases from V and 1 base from J, leaving 17 bases between. The CDR3 totals 16 residues. CDR1 and CDR2 (germline): LNHDA, SQIVND (reference sequence). The CDR3 protein is CASSPGGNRQNTEAFF. Here the CDR3 DNA reads TGTGCCAGTAGTCCCGGAGGGAATCGACAGAACACTGAAGCTTTCTTT.

This chain connects TRBV18 to TRBJ2-7, with 10 bases lining up with TRBD1. CDR3 length: 15 residues. Trimming at V came to 6 bases and at J to 0 bases, leaving 5 bases not matched to a gene. The germline gives CDR1 KGHSH, CDR2 LQKENI. Here the CDR3 DNA reads TGTGCCAGCTCCCAGGGACAGGGGAGCTCCTACGAGCAGTACTTC. As protein: CASSQGQGSSYEQYF.

The rearrangement links TRBV10-1 to TRBJ2-7; possible D gene TRBD1, 5 bases. From germline, CDR1 is WNHNN and CDR2 SYGVQD (reference sequence). This CDR3 is 16 amino acids long. Trimming left V 0 bases short and J 0 bases short, with 12 bases between. The CDR3 spells CASSESRGMSSYEQYF. As DNA, the CDR3 is TGCGCCAGCAGTGAGTCAAGGGGTATGAGCTCCTACGAGCAGTACTTC.

The rearrangement uses TRBV7-9 and TRBJ2-2; possibly TRBD1 for D (5 bases). With 1 base removed from V and 13 bases from J, the gap between germline ends came to 10 bases. CDR1 is SEHNR, CDR2 FQNEAQ, per germline (reference sequence). The CDR3 totals 12 residues. CDR3 coding DNA: TGTGCCAGCAGCTTAGGGCTCCAGGGGCTGTTTTTT. As protein: CASSLGLQGLFF. The whole variable domain, remainder taken from reference TRBV7-9 and TRBJ2-2, is DTGVSQNPRHKITKRGQNVTFRCDPISEHNRLYWYRQTLGQGPEFLTYFQNEAQLEKSRLLSDRFSAERPKGSFSTLEIQRTEQGDSAMYLCASSLGLQGLFFGEGSRLTVL.